The 5 T cell receptor beta chains given below trace back to one sample, sequenced in a study of shared clonotypes between healthy human individuals. Using immunoSEQ multiplex PCR, the repertoire was profiled, and TCRdb retains in-frame clones only, with some absent. In the table there are about 2.1 million clones, about 93% of which are singletons. The naive CD8 fraction comprised CD45RO-negative cells positively selected for CCR7 and excluded terminally differentiated effector memory CD45RA+ cells. Sequencing input: naive CD8+ T cells from PBMCs. These receptor sequences come from a man aged 18 to 30 in good health. Some clones in this sample may be carry-over from other donors' samples.

The chain recombines TRBV7-9 with TRBJ1-1; 8 bases fit TRBD1. The CDR3 totals 16 residues. J gave up 4 bases and V 4 bases, and 11 bases lay outside the gene matches. Germline assignment: CDR1 SEHNR and CDR2 FQNEAQ (reference sequence). CDR3 residues: CASSSSGRGRGTEAFF. The DNA for the CDR3 is TGTGCCAGCAGCTCCAGCGGCAGGGGGCGAGGCACTGAAGCTTTCTTT.

V is TRBV6-5 and J is TRBJ2-5; D call uncertain. V lost 2 bases and J 3 bases, leaving 13 bases between the germline ends. CDR3 length equals 15 residues. The V gene's germline CDR1 is MNHEY and CDR2 SVGAGI. The CDR3: CASSYIVGGEETQYF. DNA of the CDR3: TGTGCCAGCAGTTACATCGTGGGTGGGGAAGAGACCCAGTACTTC.

CDR3 loop: CASSLMAAGQETQYF. CDR3 bases: TGTGCCAGCAGCCTTATGGCGGCGGGGCAAGAGACCCAGTACTTC. The chain combines TRBV7-2 with TRBJ2-5, with TRBD2 as a possible D gene (6 bases). This CDR3 comprises 15 residues. Germline CDR1 reads SGHTA; CDR2 reads FQGNSA. Trimming removed 5 bases at V and 2 bases at J, with 15 bases between.

The rearrangement uses TRBV7-9 and TRBJ2-4; 8 bases line up with TRBD2. The CDR3 has 16 residues. The V and J ends lost 5 bases and 8 bases, in that order; junction bases with no gene match: 14. Germline V lookup: CDR1 SEHNR, CDR2 FQNEAQ (reference sequence). The DNA for the CDR3 is TGTGCCAGCAGCCAAGGAAGAGCGGGAGTCGGGCACATTCAGTACTTC. Translated, it gives CASSQGRAGVGHIQYF.

The chain joins TRBV7-3 to TRBJ2-3; 8 bases are shared with TRBD1. CDR3 length: 15 residues. V shed 5 bases and J 6 bases; nucleotides not matched to a gene: 10. Germline V gene data show CDR1 as SGHTA and CDR2 as FQGTGA. The CDR3, as DNA: TGTGCCAGCAGCGCCCCGGGACAGGCCCCCGATACGCAGTATTTT. Translated, it gives CASSAPGQAPDTQYF.